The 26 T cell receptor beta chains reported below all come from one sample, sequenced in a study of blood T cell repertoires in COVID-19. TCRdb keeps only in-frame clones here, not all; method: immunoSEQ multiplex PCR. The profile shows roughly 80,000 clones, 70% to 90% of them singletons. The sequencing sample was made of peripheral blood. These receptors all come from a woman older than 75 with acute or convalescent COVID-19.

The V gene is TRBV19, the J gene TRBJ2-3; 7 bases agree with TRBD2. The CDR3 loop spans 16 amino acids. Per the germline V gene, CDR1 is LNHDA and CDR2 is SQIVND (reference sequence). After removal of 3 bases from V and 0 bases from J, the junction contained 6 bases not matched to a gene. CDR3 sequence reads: CASSISAGASTDTQYF. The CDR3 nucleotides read TGTGCCAGTAGTATTTCCGCGGGAGCTAGCACAGATACGCAGTATTTT.

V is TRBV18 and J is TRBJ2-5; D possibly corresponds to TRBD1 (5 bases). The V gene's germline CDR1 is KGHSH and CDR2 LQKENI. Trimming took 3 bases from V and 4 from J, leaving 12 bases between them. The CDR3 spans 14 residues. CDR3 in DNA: TGTGCCAGCTCACCCCTAGGGCAGGGAGAGACCCAGTACTTC. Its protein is CASSPLGQGETQYF.

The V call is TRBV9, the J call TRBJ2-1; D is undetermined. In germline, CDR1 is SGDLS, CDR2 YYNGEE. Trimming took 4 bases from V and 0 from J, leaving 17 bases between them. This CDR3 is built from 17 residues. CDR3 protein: CASSPFEAHSSYNEQFF. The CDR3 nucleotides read TGTGCCAGCAGCCCCTTTGAGGCTCATAGCTCCTACAATGAGCAGTTCTTC. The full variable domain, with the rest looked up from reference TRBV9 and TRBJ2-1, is DSGVTQTPKHLITATGQRVTLRCSPRSGDLSVYWYQQSLDQGLQFLIQYYNGEERAKGNILERFSAQQFPDLHSELNLSSLELGDSALYFCASSPFEAHSSYNEQFFGPGTRLTVL.

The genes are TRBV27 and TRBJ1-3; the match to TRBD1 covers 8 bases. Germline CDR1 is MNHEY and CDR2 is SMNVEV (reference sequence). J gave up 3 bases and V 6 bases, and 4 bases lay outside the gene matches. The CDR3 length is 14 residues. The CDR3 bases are TGTGCCAGCAGAAGACAGGGGAATGGAAACACCATATATTTT. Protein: CASRRQGNGNTIYF.

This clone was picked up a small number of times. The CDR3 bases are TGTGCCAGCAGCGTATCCTCTAGCGGGTCCTACAATGAGCAGTTCTTC. Its protein is CASSVSSSGSYNEQFF. The gene calls are TRBV7-3 and TRBJ2-1, with TRBD2 identical over 8 bases. This CDR3 has 16 residues. Germline trimming cut 5 bases from V and 1 base from J; bases unmatched to any gene: 7. Germline V gene sequence: CDR1 SGHTA, CDR2 FQGTGA.

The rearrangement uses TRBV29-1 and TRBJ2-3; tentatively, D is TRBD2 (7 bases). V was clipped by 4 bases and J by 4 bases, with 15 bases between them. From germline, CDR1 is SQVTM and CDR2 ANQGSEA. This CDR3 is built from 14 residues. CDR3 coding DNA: TGCAGCGTTGCCACTGTGGGGGGGCCAGATACGCAGTATTTT. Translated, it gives CSVATVGGPDTQYF.

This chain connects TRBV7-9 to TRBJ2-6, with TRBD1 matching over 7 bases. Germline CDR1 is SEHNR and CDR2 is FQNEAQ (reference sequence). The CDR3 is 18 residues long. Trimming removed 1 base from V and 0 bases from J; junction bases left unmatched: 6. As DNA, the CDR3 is TGTGCCAGCAGCTTAGTACAGGGGCTTCTCTCTGGGGCCAACGTCCTGACTTTC. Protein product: CASSLVQGLLSGANVLTF.

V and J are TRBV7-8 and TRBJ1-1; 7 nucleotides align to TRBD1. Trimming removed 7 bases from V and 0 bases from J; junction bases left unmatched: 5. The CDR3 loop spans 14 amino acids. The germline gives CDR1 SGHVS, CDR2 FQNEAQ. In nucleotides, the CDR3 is TGTGCCAGCAAACCACAGGGGCTGAACACTGAAGCTTTCTTT. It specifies CASKPQGLNTEAFF.

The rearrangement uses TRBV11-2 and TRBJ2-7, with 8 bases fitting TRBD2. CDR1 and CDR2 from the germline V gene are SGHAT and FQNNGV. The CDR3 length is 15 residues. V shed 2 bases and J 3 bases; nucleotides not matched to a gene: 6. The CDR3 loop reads CASSLPTGGLYEQYF. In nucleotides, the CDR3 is TGTGCCAGCAGCTTACCAACGGGAGGGCTCTACGAGCAGTACTTC.

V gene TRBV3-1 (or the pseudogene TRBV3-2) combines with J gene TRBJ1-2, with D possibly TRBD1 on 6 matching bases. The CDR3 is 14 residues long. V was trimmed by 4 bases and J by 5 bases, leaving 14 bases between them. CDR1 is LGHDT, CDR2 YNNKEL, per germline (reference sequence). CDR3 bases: TGTGCCAGCAGCCTAATCGGACAGATATATGGCTACACCTTC. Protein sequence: CASSLIGQIYGYTF.

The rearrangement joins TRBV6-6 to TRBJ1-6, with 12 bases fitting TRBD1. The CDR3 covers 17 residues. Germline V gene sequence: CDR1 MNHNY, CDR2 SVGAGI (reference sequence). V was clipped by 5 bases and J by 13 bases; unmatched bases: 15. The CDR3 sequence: CASSPRGQGAPRSPLHF. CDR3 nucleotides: TGTGCCAGCAGTCCTCGGGGACAGGGGGCGCCCCGGTCGCCCCTCCACTTT.

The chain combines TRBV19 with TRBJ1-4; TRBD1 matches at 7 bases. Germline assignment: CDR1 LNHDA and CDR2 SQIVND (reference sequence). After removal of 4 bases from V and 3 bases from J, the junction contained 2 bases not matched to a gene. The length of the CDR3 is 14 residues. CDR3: CASSKRGPNEKLFF. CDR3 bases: TGTGCCAGTAGTAAGAGGGGGCCTAATGAAAAACTGTTTTTT.

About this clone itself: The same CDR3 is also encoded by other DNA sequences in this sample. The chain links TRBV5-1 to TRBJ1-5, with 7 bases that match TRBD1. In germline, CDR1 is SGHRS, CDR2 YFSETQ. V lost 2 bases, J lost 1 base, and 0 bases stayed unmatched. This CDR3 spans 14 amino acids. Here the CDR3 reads CASSLGGSNQPQHF. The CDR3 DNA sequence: TGCGCCAGCAGCTTAGGGGGCAGCAATCAGCCCCAGCATTTT.

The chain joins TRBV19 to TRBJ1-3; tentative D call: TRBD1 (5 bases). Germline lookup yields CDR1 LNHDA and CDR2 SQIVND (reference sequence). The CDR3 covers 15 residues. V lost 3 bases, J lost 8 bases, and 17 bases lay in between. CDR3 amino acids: CASSIRSPKGDTIYF. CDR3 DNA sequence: TGTGCCAGTAGTATCAGGTCCCCGAAAGGGGACACCATATATTTT.

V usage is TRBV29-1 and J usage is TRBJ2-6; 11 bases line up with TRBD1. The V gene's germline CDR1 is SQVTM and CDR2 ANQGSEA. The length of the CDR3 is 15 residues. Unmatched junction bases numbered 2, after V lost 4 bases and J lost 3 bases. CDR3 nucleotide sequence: TGCAGCGTTGGGACAGGGGGCGATGGGGCCAACGTCCTGACTTTC. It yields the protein CSVGTGGDGANVLTF.

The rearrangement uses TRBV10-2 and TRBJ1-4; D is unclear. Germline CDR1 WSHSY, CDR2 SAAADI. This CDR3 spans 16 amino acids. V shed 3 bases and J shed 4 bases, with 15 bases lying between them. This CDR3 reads CASSDLYRPFNEKLFF. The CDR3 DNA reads TGCGCCAGCAGTGACCTCTACAGACCCTTTAATGAAAAACTGTTTTTT.

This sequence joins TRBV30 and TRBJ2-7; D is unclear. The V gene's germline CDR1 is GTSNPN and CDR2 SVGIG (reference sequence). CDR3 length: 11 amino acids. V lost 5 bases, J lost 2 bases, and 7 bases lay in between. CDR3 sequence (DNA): TGTGCCTGGTCGGAGACCTACGAGCAGTACTTC. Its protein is CAWSETYEQYF.

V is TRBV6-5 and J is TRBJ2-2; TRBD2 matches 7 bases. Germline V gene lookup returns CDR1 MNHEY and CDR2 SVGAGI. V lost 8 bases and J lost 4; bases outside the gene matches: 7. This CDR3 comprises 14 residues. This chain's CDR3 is CASVLAAGTGELFF. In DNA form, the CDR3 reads TGTGCCAGCGTCCTAGCGGCGGGCACCGGGGAGCTGTTTTTT.

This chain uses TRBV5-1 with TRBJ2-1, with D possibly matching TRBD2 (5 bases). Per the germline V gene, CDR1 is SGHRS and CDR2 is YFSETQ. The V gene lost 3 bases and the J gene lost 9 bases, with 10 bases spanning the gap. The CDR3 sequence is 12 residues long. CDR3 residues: CASSSGEGEQFF. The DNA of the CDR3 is TGCGCCAGCAGCTCAGGAGAGGGTGAGCAGTTCTTC.

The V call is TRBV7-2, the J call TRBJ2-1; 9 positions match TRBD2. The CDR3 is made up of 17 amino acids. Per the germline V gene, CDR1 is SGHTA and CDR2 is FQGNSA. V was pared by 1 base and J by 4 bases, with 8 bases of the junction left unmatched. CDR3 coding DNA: TGTGCCAGCAGCTTAGGCAGAGCGGGAGGCCCATACAATGAGCAGTTCTTC. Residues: CASSLGRAGGPYNEQFF.

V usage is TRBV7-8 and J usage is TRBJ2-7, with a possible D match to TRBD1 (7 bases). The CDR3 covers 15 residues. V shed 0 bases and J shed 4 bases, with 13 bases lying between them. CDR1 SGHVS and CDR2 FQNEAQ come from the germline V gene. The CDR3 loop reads CASSLAGGRGYEQYF. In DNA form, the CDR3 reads TGTGCCAGCAGCTTAGCGGGAGGCAGGGGGTACGAGCAGTACTTC.

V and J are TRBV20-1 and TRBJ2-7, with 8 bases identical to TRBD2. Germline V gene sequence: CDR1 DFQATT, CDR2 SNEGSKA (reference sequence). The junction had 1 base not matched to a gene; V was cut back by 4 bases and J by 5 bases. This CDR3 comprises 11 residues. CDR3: CSAISGNEQYF. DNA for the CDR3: TGCAGTGCTATTAGCGGGAACGAGCAGTACTTC.

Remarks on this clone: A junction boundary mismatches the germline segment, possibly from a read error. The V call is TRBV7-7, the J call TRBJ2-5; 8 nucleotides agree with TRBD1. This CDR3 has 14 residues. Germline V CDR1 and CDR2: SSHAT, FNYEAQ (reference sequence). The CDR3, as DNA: TGTGCTAGCAGCATCGGACAGGGCGGAGAGACCCAGTACTTC. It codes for CASSIGQGGETQYF.

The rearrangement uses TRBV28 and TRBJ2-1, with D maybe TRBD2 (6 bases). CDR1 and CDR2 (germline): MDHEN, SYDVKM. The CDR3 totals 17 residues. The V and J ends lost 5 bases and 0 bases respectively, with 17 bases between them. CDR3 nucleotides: TGTGCCAGCAGTACCACCCTGGAGGGGAGCTCCTACAATGAGCAGTTCTTC. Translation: CASSTTLEGSSYNEQFF.

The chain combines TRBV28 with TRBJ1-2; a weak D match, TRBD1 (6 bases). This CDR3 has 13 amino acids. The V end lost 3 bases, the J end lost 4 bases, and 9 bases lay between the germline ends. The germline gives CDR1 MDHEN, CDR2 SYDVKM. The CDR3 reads CASSFRGGYGYTF. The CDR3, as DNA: TGTGCCAGCAGTTTCAGAGGGGGCTATGGCTACACCTTC.

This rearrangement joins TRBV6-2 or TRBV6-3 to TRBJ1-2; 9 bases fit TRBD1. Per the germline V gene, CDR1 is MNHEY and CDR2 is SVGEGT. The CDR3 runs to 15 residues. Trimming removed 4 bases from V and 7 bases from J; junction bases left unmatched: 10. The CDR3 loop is CASSSPGQGLSGYTF. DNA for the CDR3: TGTGCCAGCAGTTCCCCGGGACAGGGCTTGTCTGGCTACACCTTC.